A single T cell receptor (beta chain) is shown here with its context. The V gene's germline CDR1 is SGHDT and CDR2 YYEEEE. V dropped 3 bases and J dropped 9; count of bases not matched to a gene: 16. The CDR3 is 17 residues long. While unrecorded immune exposures were likely, the donors were nominally healthy when sampled. The data belong to a study of cytomegalovirus exposure and HLA in healthy donors. About the research overall: Inside one of the first data releases sat about 85 million unique TCRs taken from HLA-typed donors.

In the PCR, 60 Vbeta and 13 Jbeta primers were used. In the original processing: An analysis that came later counted 60 million to 80 million unique TCR beta chains, approximately 10 million shared. Only in-frame clones appear in the TCRdb table, and some are missing; sequencing was by immunoSEQ multiplex PCR. V, J and clone size are those of that table, while D and trimming were read from the DNA. The sample consists of about 150,000 clones, around 78% of them appearing once. This clonotype was sampled from a middle-aged man in good health and CMV-seronegative. The J gene is TRBJ2-1, the V gene TRBV5-6, with 9 bases matching TRBD2. Specimen: PBMCs. This chain's CDR3 is CASSSPPRAGGLGEQFF. CDR3 DNA sequence: TGTGCCAGCAGCTCCCCTCCGAGAGCGGGGGGTTTGGGTGAGCAGTTCTTC.